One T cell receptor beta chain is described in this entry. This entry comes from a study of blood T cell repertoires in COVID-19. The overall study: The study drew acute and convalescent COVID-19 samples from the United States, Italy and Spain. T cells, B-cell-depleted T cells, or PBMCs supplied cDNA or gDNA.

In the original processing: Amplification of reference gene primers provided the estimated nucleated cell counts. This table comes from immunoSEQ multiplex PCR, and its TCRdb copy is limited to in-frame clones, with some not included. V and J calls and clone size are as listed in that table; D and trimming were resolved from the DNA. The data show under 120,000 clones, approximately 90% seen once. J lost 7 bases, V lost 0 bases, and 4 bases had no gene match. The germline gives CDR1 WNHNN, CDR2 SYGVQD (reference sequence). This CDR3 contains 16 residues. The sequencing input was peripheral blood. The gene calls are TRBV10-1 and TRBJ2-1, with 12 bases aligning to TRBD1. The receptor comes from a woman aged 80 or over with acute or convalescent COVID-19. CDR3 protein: CASSESGTGGLNEQFF. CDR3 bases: TGCGCCAGCAGTGAGTCCGGGACAGGGGGCTTAAATGAGCAGTTCTTC.